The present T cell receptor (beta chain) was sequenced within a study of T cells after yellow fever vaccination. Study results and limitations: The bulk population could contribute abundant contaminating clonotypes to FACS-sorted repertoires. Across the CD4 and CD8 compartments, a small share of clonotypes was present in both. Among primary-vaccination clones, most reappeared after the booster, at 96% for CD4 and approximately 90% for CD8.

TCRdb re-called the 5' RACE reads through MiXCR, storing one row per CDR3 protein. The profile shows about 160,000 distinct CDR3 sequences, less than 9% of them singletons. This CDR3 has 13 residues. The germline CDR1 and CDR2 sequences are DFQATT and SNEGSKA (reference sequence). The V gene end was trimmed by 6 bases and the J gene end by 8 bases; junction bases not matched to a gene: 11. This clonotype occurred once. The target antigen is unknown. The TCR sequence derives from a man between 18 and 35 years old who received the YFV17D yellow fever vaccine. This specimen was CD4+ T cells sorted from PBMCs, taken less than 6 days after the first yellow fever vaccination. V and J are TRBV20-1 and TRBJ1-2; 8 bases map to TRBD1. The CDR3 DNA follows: TGCAGTGCCCTTAGGCAGGGGGCAAGCGGCTACACCTTC. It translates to CSALRQGASGYTF.